Listed below are T cell receptor beta chains from one sample, sequenced in a study of blood T cell repertoires in COVID-19. The assay was immunoSEQ multiplex PCR, and TCRdb's table has in-frame clones only and misses some. The table shows 180,000 or so clones, with 85% to 90% occurring only once. Sequenced input: peripheral blood. These receptors originate from a man between 18 and 35 years old with acute or convalescent COVID-19. The CDR3 runs from the conserved cysteine through the conserved F or W. Fields, in order: clone size, J gene, D gene, V gene, CDR3 protein, CDR3 DNA. D genes are given only for firm matches. Clone size is stated in some rows and not others, as once, few, many or a class when expanded.

clone_size: -
j_call: TRBJ1-3
d_call: -
v_call: TRBV2
cdr3_aa: CASRMDSSGNTIYF
cdr3_nt: TGTGCCAGCAGGATGGACAGTTCAGGAAACACCATATATTTT

clone_size: -
j_call: TRBJ2-2
d_call: -
v_call: TRBV25-1
cdr3_aa: CASSESVQAGELFF
cdr3_nt: TGTGCCAGCAGTGAGTCAGTTCAGGCGGGGGAGCTGTTTTTT

clone_size: -
j_call: TRBJ1-5
d_call: -
v_call: TRBV30
cdr3_aa: CAWSVAGNQPQHF
cdr3_nt: TGTGCCTGGAGTGTAGCGGGGAATCAGCCCCAGCATTTT

clone_size: -
j_call: TRBJ1-2
d_call: -
v_call: TRBV3-1/TRBV3-2
cdr3_aa: CASSQGGGRLYGYTF
cdr3_nt: TGTGCCAGCAGCCAAGGCGGGGGGCGGCTCTATGGCTACACCTTC

clone_size: -
j_call: TRBJ2-5
d_call: TRBD2
v_call: TRBV6-1
cdr3_aa: CASSDLAGAMTQYF
cdr3_nt: TGTGCCAGCAGTGACCTAGCGGGGGCCATGACCCAGTACTTC

clone_size: -
j_call: TRBJ2-7
d_call: -
v_call: TRBV30
cdr3_aa: CAWSGGRVNNEQYF
cdr3_nt: TGTGCCTGGAGTGGGGGCAGGGTGAACAACGAGCAGTACTTC

clone_size: -
j_call: TRBJ1-4
d_call: -
v_call: TRBV5-1
cdr3_aa: CASSLEGNYNEKLFF
cdr3_nt: TGCGCCAGCAGCTTGGAGGGGAACTACAATGAAAAACTGTTTTTT

clone_size: -
j_call: TRBJ2-2
d_call: TRBD1
v_call: TRBV7-9
cdr3_aa: CASSLGQGARAGELFF
cdr3_nt: TGTGCCAGCAGCTTGGGACAGGGGGCGCGGGCCGGGGAGCTGTTTTTT

clone_size: -
j_call: TRBJ1-4
d_call: TRBD1
v_call: TRBV19
cdr3_aa: CASSRDSFNEKLFF
cdr3_nt: TGTGCCAGTAGTCGGGACAGCTTTAATGAAAAACTGTTTTTT

clone_size: once
j_call: TRBJ1-2
d_call: -
v_call: TRBV7-9
cdr3_aa: CASSPFAGYGYTF
cdr3_nt: TGTGCCAGCAGTCCCTTTGCAGGGTACGGCTACACCTTC

clone_size: -
j_call: TRBJ1-5
d_call: -
v_call: TRBV27
cdr3_aa: CASSLGGFYQPQHF
cdr3_nt: TGTGCCAGCAGTTTAGGGGGGTTTTATCAGCCCCAGCATTTT

clone_size: -
j_call: TRBJ2-6
d_call: -
v_call: TRBV6-6
cdr3_aa: CASSSGTSGANVLTF
cdr3_nt: TGTGCCAGCAGTTCCGGGACATCTGGGGCCAACGTCCTGACTTTC

clone_size: -
j_call: TRBJ1-3
d_call: -
v_call: TRBV7-6
cdr3_aa: CASSLEASSGNTIYF
cdr3_nt: TGTGCCAGCAGCTTAGAAGCAAGCTCTGGAAACACCATATATTTT

clone_size: -
j_call: TRBJ2-5
d_call: TRBD2
v_call: TRBV27
cdr3_aa: CASSPKATLAGVQETQYF
cdr3_nt: TGTGCCAGCAGTCCAAAAGCCACACTAGCGGGTGTCCAAGAGACCCAGTACTTC

clone_size: -
j_call: TRBJ1-6
d_call: TRBD1
v_call: TRBV7-9
cdr3_aa: CASSRSGQGDSPLHF
cdr3_nt: TGTGCCAGCAGCCGCTCCGGACAGGGGGATTCACCCCTCCACTTT

clone_size: -
j_call: TRBJ1-5
d_call: -
v_call: TRBV30
cdr3_aa: CAWSISGGAGQPQHF
cdr3_nt: TGTGCCTGGAGTATCTCGGGAGGGGCAGGGCAGCCCCAGCATTTT

clone_size: -
j_call: TRBJ2-1
d_call: TRBD2
v_call: TRBV11-2
cdr3_aa: CASSLSAGGPNEQFF
cdr3_nt: TGTGCCAGCAGCTTATCAGCGGGGGGGCCCAATGAGCAGTTCTTC

clone_size: once
j_call: TRBJ1-2
d_call: -
v_call: TRBV5-1
cdr3_aa: CASSFQQGNYGYTF
cdr3_nt: TGCGCCAGCAGCTTCCAACAGGGAAACTATGGCTACACCTTC

clone_size: -
j_call: TRBJ1-4
d_call: -
v_call: TRBV5-1
cdr3_aa: CASRLGQNNEKLFF
cdr3_nt: TGCGCCAGCAGGTTGGGTCAGAATAATGAAAAACTGTTTTTT

clone_size: -
j_call: TRBJ1-2
d_call: TRBD1
v_call: TRBV3-1/TRBV3-2
cdr3_aa: CASSEKGQANYGYTF
cdr3_nt: TGTGCCAGCAGCGAGAAGGGACAGGCTAACTATGGCTACACCTTC

clone_size: -
j_call: TRBJ1-4
d_call: TRBD1
v_call: TRBV2
cdr3_aa: CASRQGQQSITNEKLFF
cdr3_nt: TGTGCCAGCAGGCAGGGACAGCAATCTATAACTAATGAAAAACTGTTTTTT

clone_size: -
j_call: TRBJ2-1
d_call: -
v_call: TRBV9
cdr3_aa: CASSDQPGGQGFYNEQFF
cdr3_nt: TGTGCCAGCAGCGACCAACCGGGGGGCCAGGGATTCTACAATGAGCAGTTCTTC

clone_size: -
j_call: TRBJ2-1
d_call: TRBD2
v_call: TRBV2
cdr3_aa: CASSENEGLAGFNEQFF
cdr3_nt: TGTGCCAGCAGTGAAAACGAGGGACTAGCGGGGTTTAATGAGCAGTTCTTC

clone_size: once
j_call: TRBJ2-2
d_call: -
v_call: TRBV5-1
cdr3_aa: CASSLGGGLFANTGELFF
cdr3_nt: TGCGCCAGCAGCTTGGGGGGAGGTCTGTTCGCGAACACCGGGGAGCTGTTTTTT

clone_size: -
j_call: TRBJ1-3
d_call: -
v_call: TRBV11-2
cdr3_aa: CASSLDRSSGNTIYF
cdr3_nt: TGTGCCAGCAGCTTAGATCGGAGCTCTGGAAACACCATATATTTT